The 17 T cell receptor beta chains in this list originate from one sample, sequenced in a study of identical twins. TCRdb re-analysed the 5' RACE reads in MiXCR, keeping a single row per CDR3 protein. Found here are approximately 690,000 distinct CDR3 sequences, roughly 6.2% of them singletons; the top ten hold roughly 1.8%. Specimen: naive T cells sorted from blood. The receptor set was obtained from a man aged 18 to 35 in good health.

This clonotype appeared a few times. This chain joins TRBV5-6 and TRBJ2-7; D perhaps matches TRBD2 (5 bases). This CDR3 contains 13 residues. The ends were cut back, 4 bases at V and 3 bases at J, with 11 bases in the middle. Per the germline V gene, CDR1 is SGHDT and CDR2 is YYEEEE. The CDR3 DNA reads TGTGCCAGCAGCGCATCCGGGGTCTACGAGCAGTACGTC. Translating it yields CASSASGVYEQYV.

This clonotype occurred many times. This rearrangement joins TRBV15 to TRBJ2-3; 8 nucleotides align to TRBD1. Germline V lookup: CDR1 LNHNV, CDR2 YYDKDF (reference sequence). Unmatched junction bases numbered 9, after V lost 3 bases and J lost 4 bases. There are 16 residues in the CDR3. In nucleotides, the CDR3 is TGTGCCACCAGCAGCCCGGACAGGGCCGAGGCAGATACGCAGTATTTT. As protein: CATSSPDRAEADTQYF.

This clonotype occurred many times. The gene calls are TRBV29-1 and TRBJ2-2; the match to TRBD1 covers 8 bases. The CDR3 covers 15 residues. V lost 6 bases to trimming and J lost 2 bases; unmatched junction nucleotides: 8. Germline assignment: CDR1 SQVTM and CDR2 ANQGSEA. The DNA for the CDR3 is TGCAGCGTGGGGGACAGGCCCAAAAACACCGGGGAGCTGTTTTTT. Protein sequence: CSVGDRPKNTGELFF.

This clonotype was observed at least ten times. CDR3 residues: CASSSAGTDNYEQYF. The CDR3 DNA sequence: TGTGCCAGCAGTTCGGCCGGGACAGATAACTACGAGCAGTACTTC. The chain combines TRBV27 with TRBJ2-7; TRBD1 agrees at 7 bases. V lost 4 bases, J lost 3 bases, and 9 bases stayed unmatched. This CDR3 contains 15 residues. Germline assignment: CDR1 MNHEY and CDR2 SMNVEV (reference sequence).

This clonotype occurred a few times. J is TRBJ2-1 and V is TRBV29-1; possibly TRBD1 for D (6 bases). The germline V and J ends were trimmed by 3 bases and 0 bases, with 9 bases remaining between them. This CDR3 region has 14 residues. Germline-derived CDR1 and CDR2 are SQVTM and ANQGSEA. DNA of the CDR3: TGCAGCGTTGAGGCAGGGGCCTCCTACAATGAGCAGTTCTTC. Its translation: CSVEAGASYNEQFF.

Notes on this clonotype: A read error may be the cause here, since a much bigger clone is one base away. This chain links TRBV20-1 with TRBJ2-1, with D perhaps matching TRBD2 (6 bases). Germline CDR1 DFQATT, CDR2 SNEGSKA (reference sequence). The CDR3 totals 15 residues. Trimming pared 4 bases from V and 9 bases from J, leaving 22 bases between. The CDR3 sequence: CSATGLGLIALEQFF. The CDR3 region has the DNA TGCAGTGCTACAGGACTGGGACTTATTGCCCTTGAGCAGTTCTTC.

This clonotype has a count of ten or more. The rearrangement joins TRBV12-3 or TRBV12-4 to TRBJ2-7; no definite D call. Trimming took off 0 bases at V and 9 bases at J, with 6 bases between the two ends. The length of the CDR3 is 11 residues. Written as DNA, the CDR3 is TGTGCCAGCAGTTTAGCCGGAGTGCAGTACGTC. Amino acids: CASSLAGVQYV.

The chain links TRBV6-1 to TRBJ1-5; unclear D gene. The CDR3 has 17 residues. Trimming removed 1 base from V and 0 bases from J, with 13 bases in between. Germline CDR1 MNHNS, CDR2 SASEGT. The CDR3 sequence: CASSEEEGLYSNQPQHF. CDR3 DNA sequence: TGTGCCAGCAGTGAAGAGGAAGGACTTTATAGCAATCAGCCCCAGCATTTT.

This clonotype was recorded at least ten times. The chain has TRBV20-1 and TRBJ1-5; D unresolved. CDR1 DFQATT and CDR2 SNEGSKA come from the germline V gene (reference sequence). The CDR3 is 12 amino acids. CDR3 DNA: TGCAGCCTAGGTTCGAGCAATCAGCCCCAGCATTTT. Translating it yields CSLGSSNQPQHF.

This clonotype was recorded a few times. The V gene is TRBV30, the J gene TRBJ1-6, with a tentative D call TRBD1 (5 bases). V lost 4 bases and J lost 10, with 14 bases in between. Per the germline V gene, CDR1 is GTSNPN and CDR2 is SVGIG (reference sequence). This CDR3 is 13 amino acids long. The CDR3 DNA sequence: TGTGCCTGGAACGGGGGGTCGAGGTCACCCCTCCACTTT. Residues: CAWNGGSRSPLHF.

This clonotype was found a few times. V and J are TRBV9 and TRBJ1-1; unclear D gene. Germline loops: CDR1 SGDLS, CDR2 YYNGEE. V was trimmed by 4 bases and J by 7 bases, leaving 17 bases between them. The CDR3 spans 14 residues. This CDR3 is CASSPLFGGLEAFF. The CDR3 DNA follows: TGTGCCAGCAGCCCCTTGTTTGGAGGCCTTGAAGCTTTCTTT.

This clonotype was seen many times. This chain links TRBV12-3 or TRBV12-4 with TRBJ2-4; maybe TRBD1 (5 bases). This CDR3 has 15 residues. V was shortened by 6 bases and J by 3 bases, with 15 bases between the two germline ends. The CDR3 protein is CASSFAQGVKNIQYF. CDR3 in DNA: TGTGCCAGCAGCTTTGCTCAAGGGGTCAAAAACATTCAGTACTTC.

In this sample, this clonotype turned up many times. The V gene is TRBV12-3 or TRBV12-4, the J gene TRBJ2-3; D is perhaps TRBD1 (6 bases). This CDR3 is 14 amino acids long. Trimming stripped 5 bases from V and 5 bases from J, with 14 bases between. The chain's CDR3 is CASSVNHREDTQYF. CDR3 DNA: TGTGCCAGCAGTGTGAACCACAGGGAAGATACGCAGTATTTT.

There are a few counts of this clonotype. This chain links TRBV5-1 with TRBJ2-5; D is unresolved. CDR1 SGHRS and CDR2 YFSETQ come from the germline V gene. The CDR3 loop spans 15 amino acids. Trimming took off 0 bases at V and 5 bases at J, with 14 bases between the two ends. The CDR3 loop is CASSLAGSVGETQYF. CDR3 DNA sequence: TGCGCCAGCAGCTTGGCCGGCAGCGTCGGCGAGACCCAGTACTTC.

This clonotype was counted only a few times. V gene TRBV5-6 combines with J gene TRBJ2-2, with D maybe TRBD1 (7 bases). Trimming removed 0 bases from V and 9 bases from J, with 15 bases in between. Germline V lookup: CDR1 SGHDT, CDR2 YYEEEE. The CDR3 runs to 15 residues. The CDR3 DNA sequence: TGTGCCAGCAGCTTGGCCTGGAGGGGGCGCCGGGAGCTGTTTTTT. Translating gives CASSLAWRGRRELFF.

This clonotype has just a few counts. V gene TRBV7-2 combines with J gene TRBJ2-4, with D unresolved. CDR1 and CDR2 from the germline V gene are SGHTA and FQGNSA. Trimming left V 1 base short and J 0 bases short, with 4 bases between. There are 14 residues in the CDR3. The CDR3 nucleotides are TGTGCCAGCAGCTTAGTCGCAGCCAAAAACATTCAGTACTTC. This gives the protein CASSLVAAKNIQYF.

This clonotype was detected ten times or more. CDR3 in amino acids: CAITGTAMNTGELFF. The DNA for the CDR3 is TGTGCCATCACCGGGACGGCCATGAACACCGGGGAGCTGTTTTTT. The chain combines TRBV10-3 with TRBJ2-2; D may be TRBD1 or TRBD2 (5 bases each). CDR1 and CDR2 (germline): ENHRY, SYGVKD. V dropped 7 bases and J dropped 1 base, with 13 bases sitting between them. The CDR3 spans 15 residues.